This TCR beta chain was identified during a study of CD8+ T cells in alopecia areata. Per the germline V gene, CDR1 is LNHDA and CDR2 is SQIVND (reference sequence). V was cut by 1 base and J by 5 bases, with 5 bases left in between. The CDR3 has 12 amino acids. Following extraction, RNA underwent reverse transcription to cDNA, which served as the sequencing template. Measured with immunoSEQ multiplex PCR; TCRdb has only the in-frame clones, and not every one. The sample records 34,000 or so clones, roughly half being singletons. This clone showed up just a few times. This sequence was found in a human donor with alopecia areata. The sequenced sample consisted of NKG2D-high CD8+ T cells sorted from blood. This chain joins TRBV19 and TRBJ1-2; D gene ambiguous. CDR3 sequence: CASSIAGYGYTF. In nucleotides, the CDR3 is TGTGCCAGTAGTATAGCTGGATATGGCTACACCTTC.